This TCR beta chain appears in the sequencing data of a study of shared clonotypes between healthy human individuals. CDR1 and CDR2 (germline): MNHNS, SASEGT. This CDR3 has 16 residues. V was cut by 3 bases and J by 2 bases, with 17 bases left in between. As to this clone: Antigen unknown.

Deep level was the assay's run setting. PBMC DNA, left unsorted, was sequenced on ten immunoSEQ deep assay plates. Assay: immunoSEQ multiplex PCR; the TCRdb copy retains only in-frame clones and omits some. The sample includes some 530,000 clones, about 85% seen only once; the top ten take 10% to 15%. Study conclusions and caveats: Enrolling few donors narrowed the genetic and exposure-history diversity that was represented.

The chain recombines TRBV6-1 with TRBJ2-7, with D perhaps TRBD1 or TRBD2 (5 bases each). The receptor was derived from a woman between 40 and 55 years old in good health. Some clones in this sample may be carry-over from other donors' samples. Sequencing used PBMCs. The CDR3 loop is CASSDRGGRTTYEQYF. CDR3 nucleotides: TGTGCCAGCAGTGATAGGGGCGGGCGAACAACCTACGAGCAGTACTTC.